Listed below are T cell receptor beta chains from one sample, sequenced in a study of cytotoxic CD8 clonotypes in ibrutinib-treated CLL. TCRdb's table, derived via immunoSEQ multiplex PCR, lists solely in-frame clones and lacks some. Of just under 70,000 clones listed, under 70% were seen once; the top ten hold roughly 5.9%. The specimen comprised PBMCs, sampled after 12 months of ibrutinib treatment. The origin of the receptors is a human donor with chronic lymphocytic leukemia. CDR3s include the opening cysteine and the closing phenylalanine or tryptophan. Each record gives: V gene, clone size, J gene, D gene, CDR3 protein, CDR3 DNA. A D gene is named only where the DNA matches it firmly. Rows may omit the clone size; those that give it use once, few, many or a size class.

TRBV6-5	NA	TRBJ1-3	NA	CASSYSGTQSGNTIYF	TGTGCCAGCAGTTACTCGGGGACACAGTCCGGAAACACCATATATTTT
TRBV15	NA	TRBJ2-5	TRBD1	CATSRDSTHTGGFGTQYF	TGTGCCACCAGCAGAGATTCGACACATACAGGGGGCTTTGGGACCCAGTACTTC
TRBV18	NA	TRBJ2-2	NA	CASSPLEPNTGELFF	TGTGCCAGCTCACCACTAGAGCCGAACACCGGGGAGCTGTTTTTT
TRBV5-8	large	TRBJ1-2	TRBD1	CASSATGTGVSGYTF	TGTGCCAGCAGCGCAACCGGGACAGGGGTTTCTGGCTACACCTTC
TRBV11-2	NA	TRBJ2-7	NA	CASSLGAYEQYF	TGTGCCAGCAGCTTAGGGGCATACGAGCAGTACTTC
TRBV9	once	TRBJ2-5	NA	CASSTGPHQETQYF	TGTGCCAGCAGCACTGGACCGCACCAAGAGACCCAGTACTTC
TRBV7-2	NA	TRBJ1-6	NA	CASSRQRDSPLHF	TGTGCCAGCAGCCGTCAACGGGATTCACCCCTCCACTTT
TRBV30	few	TRBJ1-1	TRBD1	CAWSWTGLNTEAFF	TGTGCCTGGAGTTGGACAGGGTTGAACACTGAAGCTTTCTTT
TRBV7-2	NA	TRBJ1-4	NA	CASSLSSGINEKLFF	TGTGCCAGCAGCTTAAGTTCAGGGATAAATGAAAAACTGTTTTTT
TRBV25-1	NA	TRBJ1-4	NA	CASSDLRGREGEKLFF	TGTGCCAGCAGTGACCTCAGGGGCAGGGAGGGGGAAAAACTGTTTTTT
TRBV5-4	few	TRBJ1-2	NA	CASSARGGGTGYGYTF	TGTGCCAGCAGCGCGCGGGGTGGGGGCACAGGCTATGGCTACACCTTC
TRBV28	few	TRBJ1-4	TRBD1	CASSLLGQGGEKLFF	TGTGCCAGCAGTTTGTTGGGACAGGGTGGTGAAAAACTGTTTTTT
TRBV4-3	NA	TRBJ1-2	NA	CASSQDTGGGPYGYTF	TGCGCCAGCAGCCAAGATACGGGGGGCGGACCCTATGGCTACACCTTC
TRBV2	NA	TRBJ1-1	NA	CASSPDTITEAFF	TGTGCCAGCAGTCCAGACACAATCACTGAAGCTTTCTTT
TRBV6-1	NA	TRBJ1-5	TRBD1	CASSFENRGGQPQHF	TGTGCCAGCAGTTTCGAAAACAGGGGCGGTCAGCCCCAGCATTTT
TRBV6-5	NA	TRBJ1-1	NA	CASSYSIPTEAFF	TGTGCCAGCAGTTACTCGATCCCCACTGAAGCTTTCTTT
TRBV11-3	once	TRBJ2-3	NA	CASSFREDTQYF	TGTGCCAGCAGCTTTAGGGAAGATACGCAGTATTTT
TRBV7-9	few	TRBJ1-2	TRBD1	CASSQTDRASGYTF	TGTGCCAGCAGCCAAACGGACAGGGCGTCTGGCTACACCTTC
TRBV7-2	once	TRBJ2-5	NA	CASSSGGQRQETQYF	TGTGCCAGCAGCTCGGGGGGACAGCGACAAGAGACCCAGTACTTC
TRBV28	NA	TRBJ2-2	NA	CASSLLPGSNTGELFF	TGTGCCAGCAGTTTATTACCAGGCTCGAACACCGGGGAGCTGTTTTTT
TRBV7-2	NA	TRBJ2-4	TRBD1	CASSLGGTEKNIQYF	TGTGCCAGCAGCTTAGGAGGGACAGAGAAAAACATTCAGTACTTC
TRBV4-3	NA	TRBJ1-1	NA	CASSQRGTTPWTEAFF	TGCGCCAGCAGCCAACGCGGGACCACACCCTGGACTGAAGCTTTCTTT
TRBV4-3	NA	TRBJ2-7	NA	CASSQDRRGYEQYF	TGCGCCAGCAGCCAAGATAGGAGAGGGTACGAGCAGTACTTC
TRBV25-1	NA	TRBJ1-2	NA	CASSATVGGPYGYTF	TGTGCCAGCAGTGCTACAGTTGGGGGGCCCTACGGCTACACCTTC
TRBV5-6	once	TRBJ2-7	NA	CASNWGGGSYEQYF	TGTGCCAGCAACTGGGGGGGCGGCTCCTACGAGCAGTACTTC
TRBV2	NA	TRBJ1-3	TRBD1	CASSGTGGRNTIYF	TGTGCCAGCAGTGGGACAGGGGGACGGAACACCATATATTTT
TRBV28	NA	TRBJ2-2	NA	CASSFMRFGELFF	TGTGCCAGCAGTTTTATGAGGTTCGGGGAGCTGTTTTTT
TRBV5-6	NA	TRBJ1-5	NA	CASSLLLTSNQPQHF	TGTGCCAGCAGCTTGCTCCTTACCAGCAATCAGCCCCAGCATTTT
TRBV7-9	few	TRBJ1-2	NA	CASSPVGGGYTF	TGTGCCAGCAGCCCCGTGGGCGGCGGCTACACCTTC
TRBV2	few	TRBJ1-1	NA	CASSEPFAEAFF	TGTGCCAGCAGTGAACCATTTGCTGAAGCTTTCTTT
TRBV27	NA	TRBJ1-4	NA	CASTTAGGASRNEKLFF	TGTGCCAGCACGACCGCAGGCGGGGCCAGCAGAAATGAAAAACTGTTTTTT
TRBV27	few	TRBJ1-2	TRBD1	CASSLAGTGDGYTF	TGTGCCAGCAGTTTAGCCGGGACAGGGGATGGCTACACCTTC
TRBV11-2	many	TRBJ2-6	NA	CASSLAGTNVLTF	TGTGCCAGCAGCTTAGCAGGGACCAACGTCCTGACTTTC
TRBV11-2	NA	TRBJ2-7	NA	CASSLGWGEQYF	TGTGCCAGCAGCTTAGGATGGGGCGAGCAGTACTTC
TRBV6-6	NA	TRBJ2-7	NA	CASSYTPPGMVDEQYF	TGTGCCAGCAGTTACACCCCCCCGGGGATGGTCGACGAGCAGTACTTC
TRBV5-1	NA	TRBJ2-7	NA	CASSPDGSYEQYF	TGCGCCAGCAGCCCGGACGGCAGCTACGAGCAGTACTTC
TRBV18	NA	TRBJ1-3	TRBD1	CASSPQGLNTIYF	TGTGCCAGCTCGCCACAGGGGCTAAACACCATATATTTT
TRBV7-8	NA	TRBJ2-1	NA	CASSLTAGRSEQFF	TGTGCCAGCAGCCTGACTGCCGGACGGAGTGAGCAGTTCTTC
TRBV5-1	NA	TRBJ1-4	NA	CASSLGGAGDEKLFF	TGCGCCAGCAGCTTGGGGGGTGCCGGCGATGAAAAACTGTTTTTT
TRBV9	NA	TRBJ1-6	NA	CASSVLPAVADTNSPLHF	TGTGCCAGCAGCGTACTCCCGGCGGTCGCAGACACAAATTCACCCCTCCACTTT
TRBV6-1	NA	TRBJ2-7	NA	CASSPDRTSHEQYF	TGTGCCAGCAGTCCAGACAGGACCTCCCACGAGCAGTACTTC
TRBV6-4	few	TRBJ1-1	TRBD1	CASSDATRDRGNERENTEAFF	TGTGCCAGCAGTGACGCGACCCGGGACAGGGGGAACGAACGGGAGAACACTGAAGCTTTCTTT
TRBV7-6	few	TRBJ2-1	NA	CASSPGQLYEQFF	TGTGCCAGCAGCCCAGGACAGCTCTATGAGCAGTTCTTC
TRBV30	NA	TRBJ1-1	NA	CAWNLLAEAFF	TGTGCCTGGAACCTCCTTGCCGAAGCTTTCTTT
TRBV30	once	TRBJ2-5	TRBD2	CAWSTLAGGETQYF	TGTGCCTGGAGTACCTTAGCGGGGGGGGAGACCCAGTACTTC
TRBV1	NA	TRBJ2-7	NA	CTSSQTLSGTEPYEQYF	TGCACCAGCAGCCAAACACTATCCGGGACAGAACCCTACGAGCAGTACTTC